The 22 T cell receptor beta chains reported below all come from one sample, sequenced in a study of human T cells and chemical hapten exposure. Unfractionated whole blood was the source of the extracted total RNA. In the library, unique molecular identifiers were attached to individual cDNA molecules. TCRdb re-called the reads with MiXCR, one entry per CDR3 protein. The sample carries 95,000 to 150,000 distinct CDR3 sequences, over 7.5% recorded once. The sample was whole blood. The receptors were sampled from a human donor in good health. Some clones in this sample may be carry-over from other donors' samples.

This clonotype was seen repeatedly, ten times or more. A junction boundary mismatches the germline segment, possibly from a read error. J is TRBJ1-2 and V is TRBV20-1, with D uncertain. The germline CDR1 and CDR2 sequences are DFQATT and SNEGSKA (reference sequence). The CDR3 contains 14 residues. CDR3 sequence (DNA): TGCAGTGCTAGAGATAAATTTTGGCGAGCAGACTCTGCCTTC. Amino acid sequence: CSARDKFWRADSAF.

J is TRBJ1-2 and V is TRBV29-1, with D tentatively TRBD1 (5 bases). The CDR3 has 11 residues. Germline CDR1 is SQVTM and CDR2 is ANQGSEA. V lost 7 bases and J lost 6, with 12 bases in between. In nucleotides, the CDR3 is TGCAGCGGGCAGGGTACTGATGGCTACACCTTC. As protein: CSGQGTDGYTF.

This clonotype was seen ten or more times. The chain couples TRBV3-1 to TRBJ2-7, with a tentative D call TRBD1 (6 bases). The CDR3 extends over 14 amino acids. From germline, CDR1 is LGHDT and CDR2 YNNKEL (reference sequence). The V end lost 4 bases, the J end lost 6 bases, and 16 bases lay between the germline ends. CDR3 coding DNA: TGTGCCAGCAGCCCTTCGGGACACCATGGCGAGCAGTACTTC. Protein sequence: CASSPSGHHGEQYF.

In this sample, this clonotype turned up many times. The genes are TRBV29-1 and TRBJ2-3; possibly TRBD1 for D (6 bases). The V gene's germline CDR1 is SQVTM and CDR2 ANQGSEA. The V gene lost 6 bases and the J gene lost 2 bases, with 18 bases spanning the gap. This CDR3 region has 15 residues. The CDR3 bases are TGCAGCGTGACCTACCAGGGGCCTACCACAGATACGCAGTATTTT. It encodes CSVTYQGPTTDTQYF.

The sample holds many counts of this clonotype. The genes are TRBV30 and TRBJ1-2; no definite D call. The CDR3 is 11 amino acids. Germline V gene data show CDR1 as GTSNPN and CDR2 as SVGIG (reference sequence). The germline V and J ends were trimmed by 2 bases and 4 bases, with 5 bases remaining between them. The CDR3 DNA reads TGTGCCTGGAGTACGGGCTATGGCTACACCTTC. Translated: CAWSTGYGYTF.

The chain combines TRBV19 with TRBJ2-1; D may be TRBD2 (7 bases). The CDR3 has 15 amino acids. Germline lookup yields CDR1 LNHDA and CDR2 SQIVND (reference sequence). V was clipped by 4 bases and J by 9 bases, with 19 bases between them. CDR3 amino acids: CASSRGGGHNGEQFF. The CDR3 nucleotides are TGTGCCAGTAGTAGGGGGGGCGGTCATAACGGTGAGCAGTTCTTC.

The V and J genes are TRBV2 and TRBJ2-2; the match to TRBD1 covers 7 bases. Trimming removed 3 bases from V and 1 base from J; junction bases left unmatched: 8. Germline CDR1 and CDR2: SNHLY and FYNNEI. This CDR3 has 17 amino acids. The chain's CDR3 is CASSDNGQAENTGELFF. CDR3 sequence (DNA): TGTGCCAGCAGTGATAACGGACAGGCCGAGAACACCGGGGAGCTGTTTTTT.

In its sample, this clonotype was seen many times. Here the CDR3 reads CASSPGRTSSYEQYF. The CDR3 DNA is TGTGCCAGCAGCCCCGGACGGACGAGCTCCTACGAGCAGTACTTC. The V gene is TRBV7-8, the J gene TRBJ2-7; no firm D call. The CDR3 covers 15 residues. From germline, CDR1 is SGHVS and CDR2 FQNEAQ. Deletions cut 5 bases from V and 0 bases from J, with 14 bases between.

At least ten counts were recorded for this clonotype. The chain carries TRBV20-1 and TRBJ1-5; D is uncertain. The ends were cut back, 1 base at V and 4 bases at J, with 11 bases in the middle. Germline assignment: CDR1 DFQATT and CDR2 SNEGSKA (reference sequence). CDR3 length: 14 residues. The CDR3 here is CSARGWAVNQPQHF. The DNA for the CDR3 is TGCAGTGCTAGAGGTTGGGCAGTTAATCAGCCCCAGCATTTT.

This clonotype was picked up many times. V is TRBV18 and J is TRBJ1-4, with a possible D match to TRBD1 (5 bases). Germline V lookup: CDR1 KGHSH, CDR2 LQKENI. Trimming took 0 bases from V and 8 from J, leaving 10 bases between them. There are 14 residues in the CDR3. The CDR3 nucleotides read TGTGCCAGCTCACCACCCCAGGGTGTCGAAAAACTGTTTTTT. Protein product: CASSPPQGVEKLFF.

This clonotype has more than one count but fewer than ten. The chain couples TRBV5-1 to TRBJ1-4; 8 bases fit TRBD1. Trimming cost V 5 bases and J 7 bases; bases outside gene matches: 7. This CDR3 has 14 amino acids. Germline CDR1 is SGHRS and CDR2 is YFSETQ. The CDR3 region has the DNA TGCGCCAGCAGTCCGACAGGGGCGAGTGAAAAACTGTTTTTT. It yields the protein CASSPTGASEKLFF.

CDR3 DNA sequence: TGCGCCAGCGGGCTAGCGGGAGGGCCCAGGAATGAGCAGTTCTTC. Amino acid sequence: CASGLAGGPRNEQFF. The J gene is TRBJ2-1, the V gene TRBV5-1; 12 bases map to TRBD2. This CDR3 region has 15 residues. The trim removed 7 bases at V and 7 bases at J, leaving 9 bases unmatched. The germline V gene encodes CDR1 SGHRS and CDR2 YFSETQ.

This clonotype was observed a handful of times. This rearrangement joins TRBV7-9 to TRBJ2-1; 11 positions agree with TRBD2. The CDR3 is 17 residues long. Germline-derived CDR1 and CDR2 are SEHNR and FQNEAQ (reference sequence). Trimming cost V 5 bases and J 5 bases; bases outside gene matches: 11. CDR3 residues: CASSDSTSGANNNEQFF. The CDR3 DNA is TGTGCCAGCAGCGACTCGACTAGCGGGGCGAACAACAATGAGCAGTTCTTC.

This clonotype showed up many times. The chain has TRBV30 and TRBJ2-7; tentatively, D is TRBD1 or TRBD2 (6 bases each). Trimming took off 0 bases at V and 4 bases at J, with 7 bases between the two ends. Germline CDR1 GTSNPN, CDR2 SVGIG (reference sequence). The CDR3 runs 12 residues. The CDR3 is CAWSVGGYEQYF. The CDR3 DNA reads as TGTGCCTGGAGTGTAGGGGGGTACGAGCAGTACTTC.

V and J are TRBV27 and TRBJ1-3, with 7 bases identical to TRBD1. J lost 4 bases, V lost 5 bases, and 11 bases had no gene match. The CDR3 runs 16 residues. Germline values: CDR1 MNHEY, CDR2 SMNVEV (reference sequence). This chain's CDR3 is CASSPNRGALGNTIYF. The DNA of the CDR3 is TGTGCCAGCAGTCCCAACAGGGGAGCTTTGGGAAACACCATATATTTT.

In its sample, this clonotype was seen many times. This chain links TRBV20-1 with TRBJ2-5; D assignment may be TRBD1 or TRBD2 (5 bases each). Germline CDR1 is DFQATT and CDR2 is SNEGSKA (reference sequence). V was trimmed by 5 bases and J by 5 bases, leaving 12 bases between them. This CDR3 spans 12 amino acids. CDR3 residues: CSAGRGGETQYF. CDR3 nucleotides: TGCAGTGCTGGCCGGGGCGGGGAGACCCAGTACTTC.

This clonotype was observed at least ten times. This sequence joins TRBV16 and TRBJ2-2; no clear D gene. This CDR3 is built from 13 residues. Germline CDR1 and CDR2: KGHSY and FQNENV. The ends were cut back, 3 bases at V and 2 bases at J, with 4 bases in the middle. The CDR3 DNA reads TGTGCCAGCAGCCATAGTAACACCGGGGAGCTGTTTTTT. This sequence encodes CASSHSNTGELFF.

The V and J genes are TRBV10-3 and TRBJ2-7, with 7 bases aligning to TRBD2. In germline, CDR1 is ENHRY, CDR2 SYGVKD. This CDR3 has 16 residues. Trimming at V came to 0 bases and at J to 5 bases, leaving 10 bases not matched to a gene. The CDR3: CAISESVAGVVDEQYF. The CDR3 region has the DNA TGTGCCATCAGTGAGTCGGTGGCGGGAGTGGTGGACGAGCAGTACTTC.

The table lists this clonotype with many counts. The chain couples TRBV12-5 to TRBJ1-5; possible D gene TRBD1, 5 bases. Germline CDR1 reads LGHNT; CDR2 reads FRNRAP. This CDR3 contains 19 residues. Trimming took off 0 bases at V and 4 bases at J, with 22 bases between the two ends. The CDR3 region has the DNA TGTGCTAGTGGTTTGGTCGGGACCGGACCTAAAGGAGCGAATCAGCCCCAGCATTTT. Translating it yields CASGLVGTGPKGANQPQHF. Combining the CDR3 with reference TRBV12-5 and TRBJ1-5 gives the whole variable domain DARVTQTPRHKVTEMGQEVTMRCQPILGHNTVFWYRQTMMQGLELLAYFRNRAPLDDSGMPKDRFSAEMPDATLATLKIQPSEPRDSAVYFCASGLVGTGPKGANQPQHFGDGTRLSIL.

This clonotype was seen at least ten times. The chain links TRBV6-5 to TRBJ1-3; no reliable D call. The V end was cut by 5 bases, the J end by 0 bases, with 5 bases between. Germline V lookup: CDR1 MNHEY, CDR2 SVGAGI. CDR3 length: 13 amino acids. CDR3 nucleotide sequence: TGTGCCAGCAGTCTGTCCTCTGGAAACACCATATATTTT. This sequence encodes CASSLSSGNTIYF.

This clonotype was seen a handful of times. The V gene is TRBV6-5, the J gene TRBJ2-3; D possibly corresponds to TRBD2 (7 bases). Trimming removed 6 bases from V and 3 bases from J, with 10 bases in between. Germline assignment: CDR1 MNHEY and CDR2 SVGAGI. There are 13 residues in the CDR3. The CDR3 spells CASRGGVTDTQYF. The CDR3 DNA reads TGTGCCAGCAGAGGGGGGGTTACAGATACGCAGTATTTT.

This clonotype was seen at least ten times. The CDR3 sequence is CASSSSLGLYGYTF. CDR3 bases: TGTGCCAGCAGCTCCTCACTGGGACTCTATGGCTACACCTTC. The chain uses TRBV14 and TRBJ1-2, with a weak D call TRBD1 (5 bases). V lost 5 bases, J lost 4 bases, and 14 bases lay in between. CDR1 and CDR2 (germline): SGHDN, FVKESK. This CDR3 spans 14 amino acids.